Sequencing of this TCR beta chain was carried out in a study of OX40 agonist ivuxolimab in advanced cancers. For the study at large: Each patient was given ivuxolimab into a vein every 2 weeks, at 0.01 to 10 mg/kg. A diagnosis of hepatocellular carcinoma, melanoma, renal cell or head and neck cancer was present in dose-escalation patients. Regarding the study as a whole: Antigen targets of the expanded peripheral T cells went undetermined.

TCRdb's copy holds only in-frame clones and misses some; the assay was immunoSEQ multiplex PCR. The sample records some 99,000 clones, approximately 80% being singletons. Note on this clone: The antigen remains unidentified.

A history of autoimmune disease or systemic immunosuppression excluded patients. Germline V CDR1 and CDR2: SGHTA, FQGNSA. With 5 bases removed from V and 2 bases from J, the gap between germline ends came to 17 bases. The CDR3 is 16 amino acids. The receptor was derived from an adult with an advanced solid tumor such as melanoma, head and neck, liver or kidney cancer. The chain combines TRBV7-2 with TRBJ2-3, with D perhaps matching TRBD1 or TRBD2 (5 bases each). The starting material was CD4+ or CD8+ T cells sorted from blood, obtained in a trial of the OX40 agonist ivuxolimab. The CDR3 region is CASSPSFAGTTDTQYF. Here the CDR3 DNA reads TGTGCCAGCAGCCCCAGTTTCGCCGGGACCACAGATACGCAGTATTTT. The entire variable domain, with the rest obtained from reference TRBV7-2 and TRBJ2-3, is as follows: GAGVSQSPSNKVTEKGKDVELRCDPISGHTALYWYRQSLGQGLEFLIYFQGNSAPDKSGLPSDRFSAERTGGSVSTLTIQRTQQEDSAVYLCASSPSFAGTTDTQYFGPGTRLTVL.